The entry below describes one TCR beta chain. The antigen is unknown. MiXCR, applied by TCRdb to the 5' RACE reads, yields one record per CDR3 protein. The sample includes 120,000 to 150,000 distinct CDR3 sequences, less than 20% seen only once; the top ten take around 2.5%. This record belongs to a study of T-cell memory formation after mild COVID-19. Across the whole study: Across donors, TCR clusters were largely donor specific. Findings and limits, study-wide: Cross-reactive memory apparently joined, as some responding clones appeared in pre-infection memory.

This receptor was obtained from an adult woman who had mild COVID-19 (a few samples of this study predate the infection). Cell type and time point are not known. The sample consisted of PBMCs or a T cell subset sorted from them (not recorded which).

CDR3 sequence (DNA): TGCAGCGTTGCGGGGGGACTAGCGGGCTCAGATACGCAGTATTTT. As protein: CSVAGGLAGSDTQYF. This chain uses TRBV29-1 with TRBJ2-3, with TRBD2 matching 12 bases. The CDR3 is 15 amino acids. CDR1 is SQVTM and CDR2 is ANQGSEA in the germline V gene. The V gene end was trimmed by 4 bases and the J gene end by 4 bases; junction bases not matched to a gene: 6.